This T cell receptor (beta chain) was sequenced in a study of T cell responses to AZD1222 COVID-19 vaccine. Study conclusions and caveats: In all cases, repertoires were sampled only after the peak T cell response. Vaccine-associated CD4 TCRs spanned spike, dominant at 160-218 and 743-854. Only a handful of AZD1222 recipients tested seropositive at baseline.

Trimming removed 5 bases at V and 11 bases at J, with 21 bases between. The length of the CDR3 is 14 residues. From germline, CDR1 is LNHDA and CDR2 SQIVND (reference sequence). Profiling relied on immunoSEQ multiplex PCR, and the TCRdb table lists in-frame clones only, not all of them. The sample has 90,000 to 130,000 clones; about 95% are singletons. Remarks on this clone: Its specificity is not known.

The chain is built from TRBV19 and TRBJ1-1, with TRBD1 as a possible D gene (5 bases). The material sequenced was peripheral blood, taken 28 days after the second AZD1222 dose. The TCR sequence derives from an adult who received the AZD1222 COVID-19 vaccine. As DNA, the CDR3 is TGTGCCAGTAGTCCTCCCTGGGGGAGATTAGGGGCTTTCTTT. Protein: CASSPPWGRLGAFF.